This entry features one T cell receptor beta chain sequence. It lacks a known antigen. Base qualities are missing; no much larger clone stands one base away. The cohort comprised 666 healthy bone marrow donors. All cohort members were sampled while nominally healthy, although unrecorded immune exposures were likely present. The donor tested CMV seronegative and was one of the 352 seronegative cohort members. Each donor provided a peripheral blood sample, and peripheral blood mononuclear cells were used for TCR beta sequencing. The Qiagen DNeasy Blood Extraction Kit was used to extract genomic DNA from the blood cell samples. Inclusive of the bounding cysteine and phenylalanine, the CDR3 is 13 residues long. CDR3 DNA only is kept here, 39 bases in frame from base 1. Deletion took 1 base off V and 7 bases off J, with a span of 7 bases between the germline ends. CDR1 SEHNR and CDR2 FQNEAQ were looked up in the germline V gene (reference sequence).

Library generation was performed with the immunoSEQ multiplex PCR assay. The multiplex PCR relied on a mix of 60 forward primers for TCR Vbeta segments and 13 reverse primers for TCR Jbeta segments. The CDR3 region of rearranged TCR beta genes was amplified from genomic DNA with a multiplex PCR assay. The amplified TCR beta libraries were sequenced on the Illumina HiSeq System as 87-base-pair reads. As for how the authors treated the data: A later analysis counted about 76 million unique TCR beta chains across the 666 repertoires, and some 11 million of these chains were shared by at least two donors. Raw reads were error-corrected and collapsed into unique sequences with a nearest-neighbor algorithm that merged closely related sequences to remove PCR and sequencing errors. To assign V, D and J gene segments, CDR3 sequences were aligned to IMGT reference sequences. For a sequence to be retained, at least a six-nucleotide match to both a V gene segment and a J gene segment was required. A rearrangement was called productive if the CDR3 had no stop codons and remained in frame with V and J, and every other rearrangement was called non-productive. CDR3 was defined by IMGT convention, running from the second conserved V-encoded cysteine to the conserved J-encoded phenylalanine. The earlier analysis of a few hundred of the donors excluded any sequence lacking an unambiguous match to a single V gene segment. In an earlier analysis of 450 to 700 of the donors, V segments were called functional above 56.7% productive rearrangements and were called segregating when the between-donor standard deviation exceeded 5%. A statistical classification framework was built to diagnose cytomegalovirus status from the catalog of TCR beta chain sequences. V and J gene assignment, in a later analysis, came from comparing TCR nucleotide sequences with IMGT/GENE-DB human TR gene sequences. Using the TCRdist pipeline, a later analysis assigned CDR3 sequences along with most-parsimonious VDJ recombination scenarios. In a later analysis, each TCR beta chain was defined by its CDR3 amino acid sequence together with its V-gene family, and reads without a unique V-gene family were excluded. A later analysis removed nearly 600 highly shared, low-generation-probability nucleotide sequences to deal with suspected cross-contamination and a sequencing artifact. In a later analysis, a clonal expansion index was calculated for each public chain from normalized within-repertoire ranks of inferred template counts. In a later analysis, generation probabilities were computed using a VDJ recombination model fitted to out-of-frame rearrangements, and the results were checked against IGoR. A later analysis scored TCR-TCR, TCR-HLA and TCR-CMV co-occurrence with hypergeometric tests, applying a repertoire-size bias correction to TCR pairs. To estimate false discovery rates, a later analysis permuted the HLA or CMV assignments 20 times. A later analysis grouped co-occurring TCRs with DBSCAN, adding TCRdist sequence similarity when clustering within HLA-allele-positive subsets. Repertoires with fewer than 30,000 or more than 120,000 public chains were left out of co-occurrence clustering, as were four to six repertoires with anomalous nucleotide sharing. Imported from immuneACCESS, the table was reduced by TCRdb to in-frame sequences with V and J called. These copies leave out some clones; in studies compared against another copy, an unresolved V gene accounts for under half, and the cause of the remainder is not known. That table gives V, J and clone size, and the DNA gave D and trimming. The sample records 160,000 or so clones, about 80% of which are singletons. The ten largest account for over 2% of the sample.

These data are taken from a study of cytomegalovirus exposure and HLA in healthy donors (dated by TCRdb to between 2016 and 2019). Regarding the complete study: According to an earlier analysis of 450 to 650 of the donors, about 190 million T cells yielded 90 million to 130 million unique TCR beta sequences and around 300 Gb of sequence data. An early release covering roughly 640 HLA-typed donors comprised approximately 290 gigabases of sequencing data and 85 million to 100 million unique TCR sequences. Of the roughly 400 genotyped donors, 81% were placed in the genetic ancestry cluster associated with self-reported Caucasian donors. The study aimed to test whether cataloging public T cell receptors could reveal signatures of past pathogen exposure. Using immunosequencing, the study profiled T cell repertoires from 666 subjects and related those repertoires to cytomegalovirus serostatus. Besides the first cohort of 550 to 750 subjects, a separate validation cohort made up of roughly 120 different subjects was used. To predict cytomegalovirus infection status, the study brought together high-throughput TCR immunosequencing, statistical association of individual TCRs with disease status, and machine learning. In a later analysis, previously published TCR beta repertoires from 550 to 700 donors were re-analyzed and high-resolution HLA genotyping was added so that TCR occurrence patterns could be studied. Rather than using new phenotypic data, the later analysis identified candidate immune exposures from TCR beta sequences and from how often those sequences occurred across donors. An earlier analysis of some 500 of the donors applied high-throughput TCR beta sequencing to assess whether each TCR beta V gene segment acted as functional or pseudogenic. Donor age, sex, ethnicity and CMV serostatus were collected together with the repertoire data. Genome-wide SNP genotypes for about 60% of the 666 donors were used in a later genetic analysis, which treated that subset as a discovery cohort. Every repertoire in the discovery cohort had been generated on one and the same sequencing platform. HLA typing included class I and class II loci at four-digit resolution. Typing coverage differed by locus: A, B, C, DRB1 and DQB1 were typed in about 620-640 donors, DQA1 in around 500, DPA1 in approximately 610, and DPB1 in approximately 450. Because of strong linkage in the cohort, roughly five DR-DQ haplotypes were treated as single units for association and clustering. On average, roughly 250,000 unique TCR beta nucleotide sequences were sequenced per donor among 398 genotyped donors of the cohort, with roughly a sixth of those sequences being non-productive. Study-wide conclusions, independent of this receptor: Linkage disequilibrium might explain the correlated functional status among segregating V segments, but an unknown experimental factor could not be ruled out. This cohort had only TCR beta chains sequenced, and the lack of alpha or paired-chain data limited which features could be detected. According to a later analysis, parvovirus B19, influenza, CMV and Epstein-Barr virus appeared linked to several top co-occurrence clusters. While some public TCRs were present in many individuals, most TCR sequences turned up only very rarely across donors. It was suggested by the authors that the approach could potentially be generalized to other disease states and immunological phenotypes. The classifier was reported to diagnose cytomegalovirus status with high specificity and sensitivity in both the original and validation cohorts. Broadly in line with IMGT annotations, most TCR beta V segments showed up in productive rearrangements about 87% or about 30% of the time in an earlier analysis of 450 to 750 of the donors. Roughly uniform sequencing depth across donors was assumed in presence/absence analyses, although this assumption may not hold. When HLA alleles, especially DR and DQ, strongly co-occurred, attributing TCR associations to individual alleles was difficult. A later analysis found that TCR association rates varied across HLA loci, with DRB1 alleles showing the most associated TCRs and HLA-C alleles the fewest. A further reported finding was that TCR beta sequences accurately predicted the HLA-A and HLA-B alleles for most subjects in the first cohort. Because HLA typing was unavailable for some donors at each locus, only the typed subset was used in association tests. A cluster of highly shared sequence variants was judged likely to be a technical artifact of the sequencing pipeline. In the study, approximately 160 TCR beta chains were listed as associated with cytomegalovirus. CMV serostatus was the only immune exposure information available for the cohort. A later genetic analysis reported fewer N-insertions in productive TCRs among donors in an Asian-associated ancestry cluster than the approximately 670-donor mean. In a later analysis, HLA-associated TCR beta chains were found to be more clonally expanded and to have lower generation probabilities than equally common non-associated chains. The 87-base-pair reads could not distinguish some IMGT-functional V segments, including TRBV6-2 and TRBV6-3, so those segments were excluded. A later genetic analysis associated a missense DCLRE1C variant with V-gene and J-gene trimming of TCR beta chains, and an independent cohort replicated the association. According to a later analysis, most CMV-associated TCR beta chains appeared to be HLA-restricted, and the HLA associations seemed to be driven largely by CMV exposure. A few of the identified cytomegalovirus-associated TCR beta chains were confirmed in vitro to be specific for cytomegalovirus antigens. Because counts were too low, seventeen rarely observed V segments, including chromosome 9 orphons, were left out of the earlier analysis of approximately 500 of the donors. At a false discovery rate of 0.05, a later analysis linked under 20,000 TCR beta sequences to specific HLA alleles.

Here the chain combines TRBV7-9 and TRBJ1-4; no D segment can be confidently identified. This sequence was found in a man aged 60 to 69 in good health and CMV-seronegative. The sample taken for sequencing was PBMCs. At the DNA level, the sequence is TGTGCCAGCAGCTTAGGATCGGGTGAAAAACTGTTTTTT. This translates into CASSLGSGEKLFF.